These 27 T cell receptor beta chains were sequenced from one sample in a study of OX40 agonist ivuxolimab in advanced cancers. Sequencing used immunoSEQ multiplex PCR; TCRdb keeps in-frame clones, though not all of them. The sample carries tens of thousands of clones, around four fifths recorded once. The sequenced sample was CD4+ or CD8+ T cells sorted from blood, obtained in a trial of the OX40 agonist ivuxolimab. All receptors derive from an adult with an advanced solid tumor such as melanoma, head and neck, liver or kidney cancer.

This rearrangement joins TRBV6-1 to TRBJ2-3; D uncertain. Germline V gene lookup returns CDR1 MNHNS and CDR2 SASEGT. Between the trimmed V and J ends, which lost 6 bases and 1 base, there was a span of 8 bases. The CDR3 has 13 residues. The CDR3 DNA reads TGTGCCAGCAGAGAATCGGGCACAGATACGCAGTATTTT. Residues: CASRESGTDTQYF.

The chain joins TRBV19 to TRBJ1-3; no clear D gene. This CDR3 region has 16 residues. The V gene lost 1 base and the J gene lost 0 bases, with 10 bases spanning the gap. The germline CDR1 and CDR2 sequences are LNHDA and SQIVND (reference sequence). This CDR3 is CASSIGRRASGNTIYF. The CDR3 DNA reads as TGTGCCAGTAGTATAGGCCGGCGGGCCTCTGGAAACACCATATATTTT.

Regarding this clone: Sequence at one end of the junction differs from germline and may be a read error. The V gene is TRBV29-1, the J gene TRBJ1-2, with D possibly matching TRBD1 (6 bases). Germline-derived CDR1 and CDR2 are SQVTM and ANQGSEA. This CDR3 comprises 15 residues. Written as DNA, the CDR3 is TGCAGCGTCGAAGCCAACGGGGGGGGCGCGGGAGGCTACACCTTC. It translates to CSVEANGGGAGGYTF.

This chain joins TRBV19 and TRBJ2-2; D remains unclear. Looked up from germline, CDR1 is LNHDA and CDR2 is SQIVND (reference sequence). The length of the CDR3 is 15 residues. Trimming removed 7 bases at V and 3 bases at J, with 15 bases between. The DNA for the CDR3 is TGTGCCAGTAAAAAGGCTCCGACTGACACCGGGGAGCTGTTTTTT. Residues: CASKKAPTDTGELFF.

V is TRBV6-5 and J is TRBJ2-2, with D hard to call. The germline V gene encodes CDR1 MNHEY and CDR2 SVGAGI. Trimming cost V 7 bases and J 1 base, with 10 bases left between them. This CDR3 has 14 residues. The CDR3 loop reads CASTALVNTGELFF. DNA for the CDR3: TGTGCCAGCACCGCCCTTGTGAACACCGGGGAGCTGTTTTTT.

This chain uses TRBV19 with TRBJ2-2; D unresolved. CDR3 length: 15 amino acids. Germline loops: CDR1 LNHDA, CDR2 SQIVND (reference sequence). V was shortened by 5 bases and J by 0 bases, with 10 bases between the two germline ends. The CDR3: CASSSRVSNTGELFF. Written as DNA, the CDR3 is TGTGCCAGTAGTTCCCGGGTCTCGAACACCGGGGAGCTGTTTTTT. The whole variable domain, filled in from reference TRBV19 and TRBJ2-2, reads DGGITQSPKYLFRKEGQNVTLSCEQNLNHDAMYWYRQDPGQGLRLIYYSQIVNDFQKGDIAEGYSVSREKKESFPLTVTSAQKNPTAFYLCASSSRVSNTGELFFGEGSRLTVL.

This chain links TRBV9 with TRBJ2-3, with a tentative D call TRBD2 (6 bases). Germline lookup yields CDR1 SGDLS and CDR2 YYNGEE. V lost 0 bases to trimming and J lost 2 bases, with 10 bases between them. The CDR3 is made up of 15 amino acids. The CDR3 loop reads CASSVGGGDTDTQYF. CDR3 coding DNA: TGTGCCAGCAGCGTAGGTGGAGGGGACACAGATACGCAGTATTTT.

The chain employs TRBV5-4 and TRBJ2-3; 9 nucleotides agree with TRBD2. The CDR3 covers 16 residues. The V segment lost 0 bases and the J segment 1 base; nucleotides outside the gene matches: 3. CDR1 is SGHNT and CDR2 is YYREEE in the germline V gene (reference sequence). The CDR3 bases are TGTGCCAGCAGCTTGGGGACTAGCGTCCGCACAGATACGCAGTATTTT. This translates into CASSLGTSVRTDTQYF.

Comments on this clone: Its ends do not fully match the called genes, so a read error is possible. The V call is TRBV29-1, the J call TRBJ2-3; tentatively, D is TRBD2 (7 bases). Germline V gene data show CDR1 as SQVTM and CDR2 as ANQGSEA. The CDR3 extends over 14 amino acids. The CDR3 bases are TGCAGCGTTTGGGGGGGGCCAGGGACCGATATGCAGTATTTT. Translating it yields CSVWGGPGTDMQYF.

This clone was detected once. The genes are TRBV11-2 and TRBJ1-1; 7 nucleotides align to TRBD1. The length of the CDR3 is 14 residues. V lost 2 bases to trimming and J lost 4 bases; unmatched junction nucleotides: 4. CDR1 is SGHAT and CDR2 is FQNNGV in the germline V gene. CDR3: CASSLTGEVTEAFF. Written as DNA, the CDR3 is TGTGCCAGCAGCTTAACAGGGGAGGTCACTGAAGCTTTCTTT.

This clone occurred many times. The CDR3 sequence is CASSPRQGASYGYTF. Written as DNA, the CDR3 is TGCGCCAGCAGCCCTCGACAGGGGGCGAGCTATGGCTACACCTTC. The chain employs TRBV4-1 and TRBJ1-2, with 10 bases matching TRBD1. V lost 4 bases, J lost 4 bases, and 6 bases stayed unmatched. In germline, CDR1 is MGHRA, CDR2 YSYEKL. The CDR3 length is 15 residues.

This chain joins TRBV18 and TRBJ2-7, with 7 bases that match TRBD1. The CDR3 spans 16 residues. Losses at the gene ends were 5 bases for V and 2 bases for J; bases not matched to a gene: 12. Germline values: CDR1 KGHSH, CDR2 LQKENI. CDR3 protein: CASSSSVGGETYEQYF. CDR3 DNA sequence: TGTGCCAGCTCATCCTCAGTAGGGGGCGAAACCTACGAGCAGTACTTC.

The chain joins TRBV18 to TRBJ2-5; 13 bases fit TRBD2. Germline CDR1 is KGHSH and CDR2 is LQKENI. The trim removed 6 bases at V and 5 bases at J, leaving 9 bases unmatched. The CDR3 is 16 amino acids. In DNA, the CDR3 is TGTGCCAGCTCCCCGGGACTAGCGGGGATGATCGAGACCCAGTACTTC. This translates into CASSPGLAGMIETQYF.

V gene TRBV15 combines with J gene TRBJ2-1; no reliable D call. The CDR3 is made up of 13 amino acids. V lost 1 base, J lost 7 bases, and 8 bases lay in between. Germline assignment: CDR1 LNHNV and CDR2 YYDKDF (reference sequence). Written as DNA, the CDR3 is TGTGCCACCAGCAGAGCTAGGGCGAATGAGCAGTTCTTC. As protein: CATSRARANEQFF.

This chain links TRBV6-1 with TRBJ1-1; weak D call: TRBD1 (5 bases). CDR3 length: 14 residues. Germline CDR1 is MNHNS and CDR2 is SASEGT. Trimming stripped 2 bases from V and 11 bases from J, with 18 bases between. CDR3 coding DNA: TGTGCCAGCAGTGAAAATTCGAACAGAAGGGGCGCTTTCTTT. Translated, it gives CASSENSNRRGAFF.

The V call is TRBV5-5, the J call TRBJ2-5; TRBD2 agrees at 16 bases. Germline V gene lookup returns CDR1 SGHKS and CDR2 YYEKEE (reference sequence). V lost 0 bases and J lost 5; bases outside the gene matches: 13. The CDR3 is 20 residues long. The CDR3 sequence: CASSLARYGTSGGAGETQYF. DNA for the CDR3: TGTGCCAGCAGCTTGGCCAGATATGGGACTAGCGGGGGGGCCGGGGAGACCCAGTACTTC.

The chain joins TRBV6-5 to TRBJ2-1, with 14 bases fitting TRBD2. Looked up from germline, CDR1 is MNHEY and CDR2 is SVGAGI. CDR3 length: 15 residues. After removal of 4 bases from V and 8 bases from J, the junction contained 4 bases not matched to a gene. The CDR3 reads CASSSGLAGEDEQFF. The CDR3 region has the DNA TGTGCCAGCAGTTCGGGACTAGCGGGAGAGGATGAGCAGTTCTTC.

The chain is built from TRBV28 and TRBJ2-2; 9 positions agree with TRBD2. Germline lookup yields CDR1 MDHEN and CDR2 SYDVKM. The CDR3 length is 15 residues. Germline trimming cut 10 bases from V and 0 bases from J; bases unmatched to any gene: 6. The CDR3 region has the DNA TGTGCCACCATTAGCGGGAGCGCGAACACCGGGGAGCTGTTTTTT. This translates into CATISGSANTGELFF.

V and J are TRBV30 and TRBJ1-3; 7 nucleotides agree with TRBD1. Germline lookup yields CDR1 GTSNPN and CDR2 SVGIG (reference sequence). The V segment lost 4 bases and the J segment 4 bases; nucleotides outside the gene matches: 10. The CDR3 covers 15 residues. The CDR3 protein is CAWTWDSQRGNTIYF. Written as DNA, the CDR3 is TGTGCCTGGACCTGGGACAGTCAAAGGGGAAACACCATATATTTT.

This clone was detected once. The V and J genes are TRBV6-5 and TRBJ2-7; perhaps TRBD1 as D (5 bases). Germline V gene data show CDR1 as MNHEY and CDR2 as SVGAGI. This CDR3 is built from 13 residues. The V end lost 9 bases, the J end lost 3 bases, and 15 bases lay between the germline ends. The CDR3 DNA reads TGTGCCAGTTCCCTGGGGCCCCACTACGAGCAGTACTTC. It specifies CASSLGPHYEQYF.

The rearrangement joins TRBV5-1 to TRBJ2-2; D remains ambiguous. Between the trimmed V and J ends, which lost 0 bases and 0 bases, there was a span of 9 bases. CDR3 length: 16 residues. Germline loops: CDR1 SGHRS, CDR2 YFSETQ. The CDR3 here is CASSLAETSNTGELFF. In nucleotides, the CDR3 is TGCGCCAGCAGCTTGGCCGAGACTTCGAACACCGGGGAGCTGTTTTTT.

This chain uses TRBV5-1 with TRBJ1-1, with TRBD1 as a possible D gene (5 bases). The V gene's germline CDR1 is SGHRS and CDR2 YFSETQ. The CDR3 consists of 13 residues. Deletions cut 6 bases from V and 1 base from J, with 10 bases between. The CDR3 nucleotides read TGCGCCAGCATCGACGGACAGAACACTGAAGCTTTCTTT. As protein: CASIDGQNTEAFF.

This chain joins TRBV11-2 and TRBJ2-5; no definite D call. The V end lost 3 bases, the J end lost 5 bases, and 13 bases lay between the germline ends. The germline V gene has CDR1 SGHAT and CDR2 FQNNGV. CDR3 length: 14 amino acids. CDR3 region: CASSFRAPGETQYF. As DNA, the CDR3 is TGTGCCAGCAGCTTTCGGGCCCCCGGGGAGACCCAGTACTTC.

V is TRBV30 and J is TRBJ1-2, with TRBD1 identical over 8 bases. The CDR3 runs 15 residues. Germline V gene sequence: CDR1 GTSNPN, CDR2 SVGIG (reference sequence). V dropped 3 bases and J dropped 3; count of bases not matched to a gene: 9. This CDR3 is CAWRRGGQGDYGYTF. In DNA form, the CDR3 reads TGTGCCTGGAGAAGGGGAGGACAGGGCGACTATGGCTACACCTTC.

The chain is built from TRBV5-4 and TRBJ2-3; weak D call: TRBD2 (7 bases). The CDR3 length is 15 residues. From germline, CDR1 is SGHNT and CDR2 YYREEE (reference sequence). Trimming took 0 bases from V and 7 from J, leaving 15 bases between them. The CDR3 DNA reads TGTGCCAGCAGCTTGGTCGGGACTACAGGGAATACGCAGTATTTT. Translated, it gives CASSLVGTTGNTQYF.

The chain recombines TRBV28 with TRBJ1-1, with TRBD1 matching over 9 bases. In germline, CDR1 is MDHEN, CDR2 SYDVKM. The V gene end was trimmed by 6 bases and the J gene end by 6 bases; junction bases not matched to a gene: 11. The CDR3 consists of 15 residues. CDR3 loop: CASRPTGGQGAEAFF. As DNA, the CDR3 is TGTGCCAGCAGGCCGACGGGGGGACAGGGTGCTGAAGCTTTCTTT.

A word on this clone: A junction end diverges from the germline sequence, so it may reflect a read error. The chain recombines TRBV19 with TRBJ1-3, with TRBD1 identical over 8 bases. Germline V gives CDR1 LNHDA, CDR2 SQIVND (reference sequence). The CDR3 is made up of 12 amino acids. CDR3 loop: CASTGWTGQENF. DNA for the CDR3: TGTGCCAGTACCGGATGGACGGGACAGGAGAATTTT. Full variable domain (missing parts from reference TRBV19 and TRBJ1-3): DGGITQSPKYLFRKEGQNVTLSCEQNLNHDAMYWYRQDPGQGLRLIYYSQIVNDFQKGDIAEGYSVSREKKESFPLTVTSAQKNPTAFYLCASTGWTGQENFGEGSWLTVV.